What follows are 28 T cell receptor beta chains derived from one specimen sequenced in a study of PD-L1 blockade in urothelial cancer. Produced via immunoSEQ multiplex PCR; TCRdb's table is partial and in-frame only. Among more than 80,000 clones, around 76% were seen once, and the ten largest hold more than 9%. This material consisted of PBMCs, taken around atezolizumab (anti-PD-L1) treatment. The receptors derive from an older man with urothelial cancer.

This clone is a singleton in its sample. The chain combines TRBV11-2 with TRBJ1-1; 12 bases are a match to TRBD1. V was pared by 4 bases and J by 7 bases, with 7 bases of the junction left unmatched. This CDR3 is 15 amino acids long. Per germline, CDR1 SGHAT and CDR2 FQNNGV. The CDR3 DNA sequence: TGTGCCAGCAGCTCTCCGGGACAGGGGGCAGGTGAAGCTTTCTTT. Amino acids: CASSSPGQGAGEAFF.

CDR3 sequence: CASSTLGLVYNEQFF. The CDR3 region has the DNA TGCGCCAGCAGCACCTTGGGACTAGTCTACAATGAGCAGTTCTTC. J is TRBJ2-1 and V is TRBV4-1, with TRBD2 matching over 8 bases. CDR3 length: 15 amino acids. V was clipped by 5 bases and J by 3 bases; unmatched bases: 6. The germline CDR1 and CDR2 sequences are MGHRA and YSYEKL.

The table lists this clone with a few counts. The chain recombines TRBV12-2 with TRBJ2-5; the table's D call TRBD2 went unverified against the DNA. TRBV12-2 is a pseudogene. The CDR3 contains 14 residues. Written as DNA, the CDR3 is TGTGCAAGTCGCTTCCGGACTAGCCCCGAGACCCAGTACTTC. Translated, it gives CASRFRTSPETQYF.

This chain connects TRBV6-1 to TRBJ1-1; D is ambiguous. CDR3 length equals 12 residues. V lost 6 bases and J 2 bases, leaving 7 bases between the germline ends. From germline, CDR1 is MNHNS and CDR2 SASEGT. CDR3 sequence reads: CASSPRNTEAFF. CDR3 nucleotide sequence: TGTGCCAGCAGCCCCAGAAACACTGAAGCTTTCTTT.

DNA of the CDR3: TGTGCCAGCAGCTTGGCAGGGACTAGCGTTGAATACAATGAGCAGTTCTTC. It is translated as CASSLAGTSVEYNEQFF. The chain recombines TRBV5-4 with TRBJ2-1; TRBD2 matches 10 bases. In germline, CDR1 is SGHNT, CDR2 YYREEE (reference sequence). The CDR3 loop spans 17 amino acids. V trimming: 0 bases; J trimming: 4 bases; junction bases outside the gene matches: 7.

The chain recombines TRBV10-3 with TRBJ2-1, with 9 bases lining up with TRBD1. This CDR3 has 14 amino acids. Unmatched junction bases numbered 4, after V lost 6 bases and J lost 4 bases. CDR1 is ENHRY, CDR2 SYGVKD, per germline. CDR3 sequence (DNA): TGTGCCATCAGGGACAGGGGCGAATACAATGAGCAGTTCTTC. This encodes CAIRDRGEYNEQFF.

The chain has TRBV4-2 and TRBJ2-3; no clear D. CDR3 length: 14 amino acids. V was trimmed by 5 bases and J by 0 bases, leaving 9 bases between them. CDR1 and CDR2 from the germline V gene are LGHNA and YNFKEQ. The CDR3 DNA sequence: TGTGCCAGCAGCTCAACGAGGAGCACAGATACGCAGTATTTT. It encodes CASSSTRSTDTQYF.

This chain links TRBV7-6 with TRBJ2-3; TRBD1 aligns across 10 bases. This CDR3 spans 17 amino acids. Trimming at V came to 8 bases and at J to 4 bases, leaving 15 bases not matched to a gene. CDR1 SGHVS and CDR2 FNYEAQ come from the germline V gene. CDR3 residues: CASSPTKGTGAPDTQYF. In DNA, the CDR3 is TGTGCCAGCTCTCCTACGAAAGGGACAGGGGCTCCAGATACGCAGTATTTT.

The genes are TRBV12-5 and TRBJ2-3, with 7 bases lining up with TRBD1. CDR1 is LGHNT, CDR2 FRNRAP, per germline. The CDR3 is 22 residues long. The V and J ends lost 2 bases and 1 base, in that order; junction bases with no gene match: 24. The DNA for the CDR3 is TGTGCTAGTGGTTTGAGAGGGGGCGGGCTCGTGTACCGCGACAGACGCACAGATACGCAGTATTTT. Translating it yields CASGLRGGGLVYRDRRTDTQYF.

As for this clone: A much larger clone sits a single nucleotide away, making a read error possible. The sample contains more than one DNA sequence encoding this CDR3. The CDR3 nucleotides read TGTGCCAGCAGCTTATGGGGGCCGGGCGGGGAGCTGTTTTTT. This encodes CASSLWGPGGELFF. This chain connects TRBV5-4 to TRBJ2-2; D is possibly TRBD1 (6 bases). There are 14 residues in the CDR3. Per germline, CDR1 SGHNT and CDR2 YYREEE (reference sequence). V lost 2 bases to trimming and J lost 7 bases, with 12 bases between them.

The chain recombines TRBV7-2 with TRBJ2-7; D is unresolved. The CDR3 loop spans 12 amino acids. Germline values: CDR1 SGHTA, CDR2 FQGNSA. V was trimmed by 1 base and J by 7 bases, leaving 8 bases between them. CDR3 protein: CASSLGSGEQYF. CDR3 DNA sequence: TGTGCCAGCAGCTTAGGATCGGGTGAGCAGTACTTC. Full variable domain (outside the CDR3, taken from reference TRBV7-2 and TRBJ2-7): GAGVSQSPSNKVTEKGKDVELRCDPISGHTALYWYRQSLGQGLEFLIYFQGNSAPDKSGLPSDRFSAERTGGSVSTLTIQRTQQEDSAVYLCASSLGSGEQYFGPGTRLTVT.

This clone was observed a few times. The chain has TRBV19 and TRBJ2-1, with TRBD1 identical over 9 bases. Germline trimming cut 6 bases from V and 10 bases from J; bases unmatched to any gene: 13. The germline V gene encodes CDR1 LNHDA and CDR2 SQIVND (reference sequence). CDR3 size: 15 residues. The CDR3 is CASRHGTGYSWEQFF. CDR3 coding DNA: TGTGCCAGTAGACACGGGACAGGGTACTCCTGGGAGCAGTTCTTC.

The J gene is TRBJ2-1, the V gene TRBV30; the match to TRBD1 covers 9 bases. CDR3 length: 13 amino acids. In germline, CDR1 is GTSNPN, CDR2 SVGIG (reference sequence). The V segment lost 0 bases and the J segment 7 bases; nucleotides outside the gene matches: 1. Here the CDR3 DNA reads TGTGCCTGGAGTGTAGGACAGGGGAATGAGCAGTTCTTC. Translation gives CAWSVGQGNEQFF.

The rearrangement links TRBV6-5 to TRBJ2-7, with D hard to call. From germline, CDR1 is MNHEY and CDR2 SVGAGI. Trimming removed 8 bases at V and 7 bases at J, with 12 bases between. This CDR3 is 11 amino acids long. The chain's CDR3 is CASSLSREQYF. Written as DNA, the CDR3 is TGTGCCAGCTCTTTAAGCCGAGAGCAGTACTTC.

This chain links TRBV18 with TRBJ2-7; 9 nucleotides agree with TRBD1. Germline loops: CDR1 KGHSH, CDR2 LQKENI. J was trimmed by 6 bases and V by 5 bases; bases with no gene match: 11. The CDR3 is 15 amino acids. The CDR3 region is CASSLNRDRVSEQYF. DNA of the CDR3: TGTGCCAGCTCATTAAACCGGGACAGGGTATCCGAGCAGTACTTC.

Only a few counts were recorded for this clone. V usage is TRBV7-3 and J usage is TRBJ2-3; D gene unclear. Trimming took 3 bases from V and 4 from J, leaving 8 bases between them. The CDR3 consists of 13 residues. CDR1 SGHTA and CDR2 FQGTGA come from the germline V gene. The DNA of the CDR3 is TGTGCCAGCAGCTTCAGTAAAGCAGATACGCAGTATTTT. This encodes CASSFSKADTQYF.

J is TRBJ1-5 and V is TRBV6-1, with D possibly matching TRBD1 (6 bases). This CDR3 region has 15 residues. Deletions cut 3 bases from V and 4 bases from J, with 13 bases between. Germline CDR1 reads MNHNS; CDR2 reads SASEGT. This CDR3 is CASSEQGPSNQPQHF. The CDR3 nucleotides are TGTGCCAGCAGTGAGCAGGGGCCCTCTAATCAGCCCCAGCATTTT.

This chain uses TRBV27 with TRBJ1-4, with a weak D call TRBD1 (5 bases). The germline V gene has CDR1 MNHEY and CDR2 SMNVEV (reference sequence). CDR3 length: 15 amino acids. Deletions cut 8 bases from V and 2 bases from J, with 15 bases between. The CDR3 bases are TGTGCCAGCTCAGGGTCTCTGGCGACTAATGAAAAACTGTTTTTT. It encodes CASSGSLATNEKLFF.

The chain combines TRBV19 with TRBJ1-3, with D maybe TRBD1 (5 bases). The V gene lost 7 bases and the J gene lost 4 bases, with 17 bases spanning the gap. The CDR3 contains 15 residues. Germline values: CDR1 LNHDA, CDR2 SQIVND (reference sequence). The CDR3 DNA sequence: TGTGCCAGTACCCCTATGGGGGGATCCGGAAACACCATATATTTT. Protein product: CASTPMGGSGNTIYF.

J is TRBJ2-4 and V is TRBV19; D tentatively fits TRBD1 or TRBD2 (6 bases each). The germline CDR1 and CDR2 sequences are LNHDA and SQIVND (reference sequence). The CDR3 spans 14 residues. V lost 4 bases and J 7 bases, leaving 14 bases between the germline ends. Written as DNA, the CDR3 is TGTGCCAGTAGTAAAGAGGGGGGACCGAACATTCAGTACTTC. This codes for CASSKEGGPNIQYF.

The gene calls are TRBV6-6 and TRBJ2-3; TRBD1 matches 11 bases. This CDR3 has 16 amino acids. Germline loops: CDR1 MNHNY, CDR2 SVGAGI (reference sequence). J lost 6 bases, V lost 5 bases, and 10 bases had no gene match. The CDR3 here is CASSPFPGQGVDTQYF. CDR3 in DNA: TGTGCCAGCAGTCCGTTCCCGGGACAGGGGGTGGATACGCAGTATTTT.

The genes are TRBV7-2 and TRBJ2-3; 8 positions agree with TRBD2. The CDR3 length is 16 residues. CDR1 is SGHTA, CDR2 FQGNSA, per germline. V lost 4 bases, J lost 3 bases, and 9 bases stayed unmatched. CDR3 sequence: CASSSRPGLETDTQYF. CDR3 nucleotide sequence: TGTGCCAGCAGCTCCCGTCCGGGACTAGAGACAGATACGCAGTATTTT.

The chain is built from TRBV5-1 and TRBJ1-1; TRBD1 matches at 12 bases. J gave up 2 bases and V 3 bases, and 5 bases lay outside the gene matches. The length of the CDR3 is 16 residues. The germline V gene encodes CDR1 SGHRS and CDR2 YFSETQ. CDR3 sequence: CASSSGQGASNTEAFF. In DNA, the CDR3 is TGCGCCAGCAGCTCGGGACAGGGGGCTTCTAACACTGAAGCTTTCTTT.

The V gene is TRBV7-2, the J gene TRBJ2-3; no definite D call. The CDR3 contains 15 residues. Germline CDR1 and CDR2: SGHTA and FQGNSA. V lost 5 bases and J 0 bases, leaving 12 bases between the germline ends. In DNA, the CDR3 is TGTGCCAGCAGCCTGACTGGCCCTAGCACAGATACGCAGTATTTT. It yields the protein CASSLTGPSTDTQYF.

This rearrangement joins TRBV7-9 to TRBJ2-1; maybe TRBD2 (5 bases). V was trimmed by 3 bases and J by 8 bases, leaving 14 bases between them. CDR1 and CDR2 from the germline V gene are SEHNR and FQNEAQ (reference sequence). This CDR3 comprises 14 residues. The CDR3, as DNA: TGTGCCAGCAGCTTCGGACTGGATGGGTATGAGCAGTTCTTC. Its translation: CASSFGLDGYEQFF.

V gene TRBV5-4 combines with J gene TRBJ1-1, with 9 bases aligning to TRBD1. The V segment lost 3 bases and the J segment 0 bases; nucleotides outside the gene matches: 3. CDR1 is SGHNT and CDR2 is YYREEE in the germline V gene (reference sequence). The CDR3 is 15 amino acids. This CDR3 is CASSSGTGMNTEAFF. As DNA, the CDR3 is TGTGCCAGCAGCTCCGGGACAGGGATGAACACTGAAGCTTTCTTT.

The V and J genes are TRBV15 and TRBJ1-1, with D perhaps matching TRBD1 (6 bases). The V end lost 6 bases, the J end lost 3 bases, and 17 bases lay between the germline ends. Germline V lookup: CDR1 LNHNV, CDR2 YYDKDF (reference sequence). The CDR3 is made up of 15 amino acids. CDR3 bases: TGTGCCACCAGGGCCGGCAGGGGACGACACACTGAAGCTTTCTTT. As protein: CATRAGRGRHTEAFF.

About this clone itself: Sequence at one end of the junction differs from germline and may be a read error. The J gene is TRBJ2-7, the V gene TRBV25-1; tentatively, D is TRBD2 (6 bases). The CDR3 has 14 amino acids. Germline loops: CDR1 MGHDK, CDR2 SYGVNS. CDR3: CTSSSSRESGEQYF. The CDR3 DNA is TGTACCAGCAGCTCCTCCCGGGAGTCGGGAGAGCAGTACTTC.